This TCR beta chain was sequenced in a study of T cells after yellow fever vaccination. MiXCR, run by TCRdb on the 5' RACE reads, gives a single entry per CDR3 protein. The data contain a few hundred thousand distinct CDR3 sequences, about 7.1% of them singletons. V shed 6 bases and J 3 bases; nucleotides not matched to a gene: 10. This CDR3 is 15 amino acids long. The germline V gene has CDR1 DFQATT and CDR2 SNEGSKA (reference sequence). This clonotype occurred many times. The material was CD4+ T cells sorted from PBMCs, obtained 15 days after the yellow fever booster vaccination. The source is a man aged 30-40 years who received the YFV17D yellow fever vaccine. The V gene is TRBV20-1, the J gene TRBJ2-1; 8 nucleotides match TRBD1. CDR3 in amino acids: CSARAGTGLYNEQFF. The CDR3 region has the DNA TGCAGTGCGCGCGCCGGGACAGGTCTCTACAATGAGCAGTTCTTC.